This entry concerns a single T cell receptor (beta chain). Trimming removed 4 bases from V and 1 base from J; junction bases left unmatched: 7. Looked up from germline, CDR1 is SGHRS and CDR2 is YFSETQ. The CDR3 contains 16 residues. This table comes from immunoSEQ multiplex PCR, and its TCRdb copy is limited to in-frame clones, with some not included. The sample has more than 200,000 clones, approximately 86% seen once. The sample belongs to a study of blood T cell repertoires in COVID-19. Input material: PBMCs or T cells enriched from blood (not recorded which). The genes are TRBV5-1 and TRBJ2-3; TRBD1 matches at 9 bases. The origin of this receptor is a woman aged 50 to 60 who had recovered from COVID-19. The CDR3 DNA reads as TGCGCCAGCAGCCTAAGACAGGGGGGCGGCACAGATACGCAGTATTTT. This codes for CASSLRQGGGTDTQYF.